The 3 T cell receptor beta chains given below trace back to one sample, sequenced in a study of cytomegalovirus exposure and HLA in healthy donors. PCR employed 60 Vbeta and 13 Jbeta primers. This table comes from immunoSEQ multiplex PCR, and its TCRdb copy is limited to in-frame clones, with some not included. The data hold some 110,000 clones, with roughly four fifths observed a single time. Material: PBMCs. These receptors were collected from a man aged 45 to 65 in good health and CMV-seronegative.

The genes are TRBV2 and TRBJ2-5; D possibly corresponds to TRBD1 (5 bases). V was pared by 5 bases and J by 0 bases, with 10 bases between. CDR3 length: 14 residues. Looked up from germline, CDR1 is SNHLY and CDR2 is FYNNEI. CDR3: CASSYDSNQETQYF. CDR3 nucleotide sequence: TGTGCCAGCAGTTATGACAGCAACCAAGAGACCCAGTACTTC.

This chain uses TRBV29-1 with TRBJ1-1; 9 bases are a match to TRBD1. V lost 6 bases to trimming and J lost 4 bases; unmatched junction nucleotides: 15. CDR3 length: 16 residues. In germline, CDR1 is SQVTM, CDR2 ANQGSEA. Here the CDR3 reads CSVGYGTGWSGTEAFF. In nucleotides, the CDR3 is TGCAGCGTCGGATACGGGACAGGGTGGAGTGGCACTGAAGCTTTCTTT.

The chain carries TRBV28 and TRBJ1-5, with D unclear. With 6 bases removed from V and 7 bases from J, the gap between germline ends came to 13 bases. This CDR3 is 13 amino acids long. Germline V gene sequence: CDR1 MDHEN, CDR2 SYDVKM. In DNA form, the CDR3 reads TGTGCCAGCAGCCCCAGATTACCCCAGCCCCAGCATTTT. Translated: CASSPRLPQPQHF.